Listed here are 31 T cell receptor beta chains from one sample, sequenced in a study of cytotoxic CD8 clonotypes in ibrutinib-treated CLL. Sequencing used immunoSEQ multiplex PCR; TCRdb keeps in-frame clones, though not all of them. The profile shows about 50,000 clones, less than 90% of them singletons. Sequenced material: PBMCs, taken after 24 months of ibrutinib treatment. These receptors originate from a human donor with chronic lymphocytic leukemia.

The V and J genes are TRBV21-1 and TRBJ1-5; TRBD1, the D gene given by the table, was not confirmed from the DNA. TRBV21-1 is flagged as a pseudogene. The CDR3 spans 17 residues. CDR3 coding DNA: TGTGCCAGCAGCGGATGCACAGGGCTTTATAGCAATCAGCCCCAGCATTTT. This translates into CASSGCTGLYSNQPQHF.

This chain connects TRBV12-5 to TRBJ1-4; D is uncertain. The germline CDR1 and CDR2 sequences are LGHNT and FRNRAP. The CDR3 is 13 residues long. Trimming took 1 base from V and 6 from J, leaving 6 bases between them. CDR3 DNA sequence: TGTGCTAGTGGTTTGGGACGCTATGAAAAACTGTTTTTT. This encodes CASGLGRYEKLFF.

This clone was seen only once. This chain connects TRBV18 to TRBJ2-7; TRBD1 aligns across 8 bases. Germline CDR1 KGHSH, CDR2 LQKENI. V shed 2 bases, J shed 2 bases, and the junction held 5 bases outside the gene matches. The CDR3 sequence is 15 residues long. The CDR3 coding sequence is TGTGCCAGCTCACCAACAGGGGGTTACACCTACGAGCAGTACTTC. Amino acid sequence: CASSPTGGYTYEQYF. Full variable domain (rest looked up from reference TRBV18 and TRBJ2-7): NAGVMQNPRHLVRRRGQEARLRCSPMKGHSHVYWYRQLPEEGLKFMVYLQKENIIDESGMPKERFSAEFPKEGPSILRIQQVVRGDSAAYFCASSPTGGYTYEQYFGPGTRLTVT.

V is TRBV4-1 and J is TRBJ2-1; TRBD1 is a possible D gene (5 bases). This CDR3 contains 14 residues. Trimming cost V 6 bases and J 0 bases, with 9 bases left between them. Germline loops: CDR1 MGHRA, CDR2 YSYEKL. The CDR3 coding sequence is TGCGCCAGCAGATCAGGGTACTCCTACAATGAGCAGTTCTTC. It codes for CASRSGYSYNEQFF.

The rearrangement joins TRBV2 to TRBJ2-1; unclear D gene. Germline V gene lookup returns CDR1 SNHLY and CDR2 FYNNEI. Trimming left V 6 bases short and J 0 bases short, with 15 bases between. CDR3 length: 16 amino acids. This chain's CDR3 is CASSLDPALSYNEQFF. The CDR3 coding sequence is TGTGCCAGCAGCCTGGACCCCGCACTCTCCTACAATGAGCAGTTCTTC.

The rearrangement joins TRBV4-1 to TRBJ2-1, with TRBD1 matching 8 bases. Germline-derived CDR1 and CDR2 are MGHRA and YSYEKL. The junction had 5 bases not matched to a gene; V was cut back by 11 bases and J by 2 bases. The CDR3 totals 13 residues. The CDR3 region has the DNA TGCGCCTCCAGGGGGCCCACCTACAATGAGCAGTTCTTC. Its translation: CASRGPTYNEQFF.

This clone has a handful of counts. The chain employs TRBV5-1 and TRBJ2-7; TRBD2 matches at 7 bases. V trimming: 4 bases; J trimming: 4 bases; junction bases outside the gene matches: 14. The CDR3 length is 16 residues. Germline assignment: CDR1 SGHRS and CDR2 YFSETQ. CDR3 in amino acids: CASSLDASGIMYEQYF. For the CDR3, the DNA is TGCGCCAGCAGCCTGGACGCCAGCGGGATAATGTACGAGCAGTACTTC.

In its sample, this clone was seen once. The chain links TRBV5-6 to TRBJ1-2; no clear D gene. CDR1 SGHDT and CDR2 YYEEEE come from the germline V gene. V lost 4 bases, J lost 7 bases, and 14 bases lay in between. CDR3 size: 13 residues. In DNA, the CDR3 is TGTGCCAGCAGCCCTAGTAGATCTTTTGGCTACACCTTC. Its protein is CASSPSRSFGYTF.

The V call is TRBV7-3, the J call TRBJ2-2, with D perhaps TRBD1 (7 bases). This CDR3 is 13 amino acids long. Trimming took off 5 bases at V and 6 bases at J, with 10 bases between the two ends. The germline V gene encodes CDR1 SGHTA and CDR2 FQGTGA. The CDR3 spells CASSQGGPGELFF. DNA of the CDR3: TGTGCCAGCAGCCAGGGGGGTCCCGGGGAGCTGTTTTTT. Supplemented by reference TRBV7-3 and TRBJ2-2, the full variable domain reads GAGVSQTPSNKVTEKGKYVELRCDPISGHTALYWYRQSLGQGPEFLIYFQGTGAADDSGLPNDRFFAVRPEGSVSTLKIQRTERGDSAVYLCASSQGGPGELFFGEGSRLTVL.

The V gene is TRBV11-2, the J gene TRBJ1-1; D call uncertain. The CDR3 covers 13 residues. In germline, CDR1 is SGHAT, CDR2 FQNNGV. V lost 7 bases, J lost 4 bases, and 13 bases lay in between. CDR3: CASTYSGGTEAFF. The CDR3 DNA is TGTGCCAGCACCTACTCAGGAGGCACTGAAGCTTTCTTT.

The V call is TRBV19, the J call TRBJ1-1, with D possibly TRBD1 on 6 matching bases. V gave up 7 bases and J gave up 3 bases, with 21 bases separating them. The length of the CDR3 is 16 residues. The V gene's germline CDR1 is LNHDA and CDR2 SQIVND (reference sequence). CDR3 nucleotides: TGTGCCAGTATTCTAGGACCGGGAGCAGGGGACACTGAAGCTTTCTTT. Protein: CASILGPGAGDTEAFF.

The rearrangement joins TRBV11-2 to TRBJ2-3; D is undetermined. CDR3 length: 15 residues. V was trimmed by 4 bases and J by 5 bases, leaving 16 bases between them. Germline CDR1 is SGHAT and CDR2 is FQNNGV. This CDR3 reads CASSSWGPSGDTQYF. The CDR3 DNA is TGTGCCAGCAGCTCCTGGGGTCCTTCGGGAGATACGCAGTATTTT.

The rearrangement links TRBV5-8 to TRBJ2-2, with 7 bases lining up with TRBD2. The CDR3 is 15 residues long. With V trimmed by 4 bases and J by 1 base, 4 bases remained unmatched. CDR1 is SGHTS and CDR2 is YDEGEE in the germline V gene. Here the CDR3 reads CASSPAGMNTGELFF. The CDR3 DNA sequence: TGTGCCAGCAGCCCAGCGGGGATGAACACCGGGGAGCTGTTTTTT.

The chain recombines TRBV18 with TRBJ2-3, with D maybe TRBD1 (5 bases). This CDR3 comprises 14 residues. Looked up from germline, CDR1 is KGHSH and CDR2 is LQKENI. V shed 0 bases and J shed 6 bases, with 10 bases lying between them. The CDR3 nucleotides read TGTGCCAGCTCACCACCGGGGCAGCCGGATACGCAGTATTTT. It is translated as CASSPPGQPDTQYF.

The V and J genes are TRBV6-6 and TRBJ2-1; a weak D match, TRBD2 (5 bases). In germline, CDR1 is MNHNY, CDR2 SVGAGI (reference sequence). Trimming stripped 2 bases from V and 1 base from J, with 12 bases between. CDR3 length equals 16 residues. In DNA, the CDR3 is TGTGCCAGCAGTTACCCCAGGCGAGGGTCCTACAATGAGCAGTTCTTC. Translating it yields CASSYPRRGSYNEQFF.

The CDR3 reads CASSDGINQPQHF. The CDR3 DNA is TGTGCCAGCAGTGACGGAATTAATCAGCCCCAGCATTTT. The chain carries TRBV6-4 and TRBJ1-5; D unclear. Per the germline V gene, CDR1 is MRHNA and CDR2 is SNTAGT. The CDR3 contains 13 residues. V shed 2 bases and J shed 4 bases, with 6 bases lying between them.

This clone has just one count. The genes are TRBV9 and TRBJ1-1; D uncertain. The CDR3 sequence is 13 residues long. Trimming took off 0 bases at V and 4 bases at J, with 7 bases between the two ends. Looked up from germline, CDR1 is SGDLS and CDR2 is YYNGEE. This CDR3 reads CASSVDGLTEAFF. The CDR3 DNA reads TGTGCCAGCAGCGTAGATGGGCTCACTGAAGCTTTCTTT. The whole variable domain, filled in from reference TRBV9 and TRBJ1-1, reads DSGVTQTPKHLITATGQRVTLRCSPRSGDLSVYWYQQSLDQGLQFLIQYYNGEERAKGNILERFSAQQFPDLHSELNLSSLELGDSALYFCASSVDGLTEAFFGQGTRLTVV.

This rearrangement joins TRBV9 to TRBJ1-1; no clear D gene. This CDR3 comprises 15 residues. CDR1 is SGDLS, CDR2 YYNGEE, per germline. Deletions cut 3 bases from V and 1 base from J, with 13 bases between. CDR3: CASSAQMNSNTEAFF. The CDR3, as DNA: TGTGCCAGCAGCGCCCAGATGAATTCGAACACTGAAGCTTTCTTT.

This chain connects TRBV18 to TRBJ1-2; TRBD1 agrees at 8 bases. CDR1 KGHSH and CDR2 LQKENI come from the germline V gene. J lost 2 bases, V lost 3 bases, and 14 bases had no gene match. There are 18 residues in the CDR3. The CDR3 sequence: CASSPRQGRGLLNYGYTF. DNA of the CDR3: TGTGCCAGCTCACCCCGACAGGGGAGGGGGCTACTGAACTATGGCTACACCTTC.

The rearrangement joins TRBV7-8 to TRBJ1-1; a weak D match, TRBD1 (5 bases). Deletions cut 5 bases from V and 3 bases from J, with 28 bases between. The CDR3 totals 19 residues. CDR1 is SGHVS and CDR2 is FQNEAQ in the germline V gene. The CDR3 loop is CASSHFPGRLTPSDTEAFF. The CDR3 DNA reads as TGTGCCAGCAGCCACTTTCCGGGACGGCTTACACCGTCGGACACTGAAGCTTTCTTT.

This rearrangement joins TRBV2 to TRBJ1-2, with D unclear. The CDR3 has 12 amino acids. Per germline, CDR1 SNHLY and CDR2 FYNNEI. The germline V and J ends were trimmed by 1 base and 8 bases, with 8 bases remaining between them. The CDR3: CASSEEGIGYTF. The DNA for the CDR3 is TGTGCCAGCAGTGAAGAGGGCATCGGCTACACCTTC. The variable domain in full, completed from reference TRBV2 and TRBJ1-2, reads EPEVTQTPSHQVTQMGQEVILRCVPISNHLYFYWYRQILGQKVEFLVSFYNNEISEKSEIFDDQFSVERPDGSNFTLKIRSTKLEDSAMYFCASSEEGIGYTFGSGTRLTVV.

V and J are TRBV19 and TRBJ2-7; 7 bases line up with TRBD2. The CDR3 spans 13 residues. Trimming at V came to 1 base and at J to 7 bases, leaving 4 bases not matched to a gene. CDR1 and CDR2 from the germline V gene are LNHDA and SQIVND (reference sequence). The CDR3 DNA is TGTGCCAGTAGTATAGCAACTAGCGAGGAGCAGTACTTC. It yields the protein CASSIATSEEQYF.

The gene calls are TRBV19 and TRBJ2-1; D perhaps matches TRBD2 (6 bases). Trimming stripped 6 bases from V and 9 bases from J, with 21 bases between. Germline V lookup: CDR1 LNHDA, CDR2 SQIVND (reference sequence). This CDR3 is built from 15 residues. The DNA for the CDR3 is TGTGCCAGTAGCCTTCCGGGCCGACTGGGGGGTGAGCAGTTCTTC. Translated: CASSLPGRLGGEQFF.

The rearrangement uses TRBV5-1 and TRBJ2-5; TRBD2 agrees at 10 bases. The germline V gene encodes CDR1 SGHRS and CDR2 YFSETQ. The CDR3 has 19 residues. J lost 6 bases, V lost 4 bases, and 21 bases had no gene match. The CDR3 reads CASSEPGPPQREGLKTQYF. CDR3 coding DNA: TGCGCCAGCAGCGAACCGGGGCCTCCCCAGCGGGAGGGCCTTAAGACCCAGTACTTC.

The rearrangement uses TRBV9 and TRBJ2-1; the D is unclear. Germline V lookup: CDR1 SGDLS, CDR2 YYNGEE. V dropped 2 bases and J dropped 10 bases, with 13 bases sitting between them. The CDR3 consists of 13 residues. CDR3 sequence reads: CASSVVDLGEQFF. The DNA of the CDR3 is TGTGCCAGCAGCGTCGTGGACCTGGGCGAGCAGTTCTTC.

The rearrangement uses TRBV27 and TRBJ1-1; 7 bases line up with TRBD1. With V trimmed by 3 bases and J by 4 bases, 8 bases remained unmatched. The CDR3 runs to 15 residues. Germline V lookup: CDR1 MNHEY, CDR2 SMNVEV (reference sequence). The CDR3: CASSLRRQGGTEAFF. The CDR3 nucleotides are TGTGCCAGCAGTTTGAGGCGGCAGGGGGGCACTGAAGCTTTCTTT.

The chain has TRBV9 and TRBJ2-5; D is possibly TRBD1 (6 bases). V was trimmed by 4 bases and J by 1 base, leaving 8 bases between them. This CDR3 comprises 13 residues. CDR1 SGDLS and CDR2 YYNGEE come from the germline V gene. The CDR3 nucleotides read TGTGCCAGCAGCCTGGACAGCCAAGAGACCCAGTACTTC. It codes for CASSLDSQETQYF.

This clone was seen once. The V and J genes are TRBV6-1 and TRBJ2-7, with D maybe TRBD2 (5 bases). CDR3 length: 13 amino acids. Trimming shortened V by 10 bases and J by 1 base, and 14 bases separated the two germline ends. Germline CDR1 is MNHNS and CDR2 is SASEGT. The CDR3 sequence: CAIQDSNSYEQYF. Written as DNA, the CDR3 is TGTGCCATCCAGGACTCGAATTCCTACGAGCAGTACTTC.

The gene calls are TRBV25-1 and TRBJ2-3; D may match TRBD1 or TRBD2 (6 bases each). V lost 10 bases and J 6 bases, leaving 20 bases between the germline ends. Looked up from germline, CDR1 is MGHDK and CDR2 is SYGVNS. This CDR3 is built from 14 residues. CDR3 sequence (DNA): TGTGCCACCTCCGTAGGGGGGAGTGCGGATACGCAGTATTTT. This codes for CATSVGGSADTQYF.

This chain links TRBV9 with TRBJ2-3; 10 nucleotides align to TRBD2. Trimming took 4 bases from V and 8 from J; bases not matched to a gene: 16. Germline loops: CDR1 SGDLS, CDR2 YYNGEE. The CDR3 runs to 17 residues. In nucleotides, the CDR3 is TGTGCCAGCAGCCCCCTCGGGAGCGGGAGGGCCTGGGGTACGCAGTATTTT. It encodes CASSPLGSGRAWGTQYF.

The chain is built from TRBV6-5 and TRBJ1-5; a possible D gene is TRBD1 (5 bases). V lost 0 bases and J lost 3, with 9 bases in between. The CDR3 spans 15 residues. In germline, CDR1 is MNHEY, CDR2 SVGAGI. Here the CDR3 DNA reads TGTGCCAGCAGTTACTCGTCTGGGGCCAATCAGCCCCAGCATTTT. Protein: CASSYSSGANQPQHF.